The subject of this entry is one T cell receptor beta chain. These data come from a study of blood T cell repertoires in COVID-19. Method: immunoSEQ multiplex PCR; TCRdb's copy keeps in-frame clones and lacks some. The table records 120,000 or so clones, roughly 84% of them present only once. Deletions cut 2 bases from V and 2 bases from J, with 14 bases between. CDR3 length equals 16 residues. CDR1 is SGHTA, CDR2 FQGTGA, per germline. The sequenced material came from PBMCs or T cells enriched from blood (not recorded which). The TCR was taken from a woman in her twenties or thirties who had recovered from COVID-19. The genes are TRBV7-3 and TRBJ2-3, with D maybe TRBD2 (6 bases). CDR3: CASSLFGGTITDTQYF. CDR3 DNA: TGTGCCAGCAGCTTATTCGGGGGTACCATCACAGATACGCAGTATTTT.